The sequence of this T cell receptor beta chain was determined in a study of response to subunit inactivated influenza vaccine. Overall study findings and caveats: The study's authors posited that every seasonal influenza vaccination enlists few new T cells.

A word on this clonotype: Its cognate antigen is unknown.

TCRdb used MiXCR to reprocess the RT-PCR reads, holding one entry per CDR3 protein. The data show approximately 730,000 distinct CDR3 sequences, 11% to 15% seen once. CDR3 length equals 14 residues. Germline CDR1 SGHRS, CDR2 YFSETQ. The ends were cut back, 5 bases at V and 6 bases at J, with 17 bases in the middle. The chain has TRBV5-1 and TRBJ1-2; tentative D call: TRBD1 (5 bases). The receptor was isolated from a man aged 50 to 59 who received an inactivated influenza vaccine. Sequenced material: PBMCs from blood, taken approximately 15 days before vaccination. Here the CDR3 reads CASSLDLGTDGYTF. CDR3 sequence (DNA): TGCGCCAGCAGTCTCGACCTGGGGACGGATGGCTACACCTTC.